In this sample, the clone carrying this TCR beta chain turned up a few times. The antigen is unknown. TCRdb's copy holds only in-frame clones and misses some; the assay was immunoSEQ multiplex PCR. Of 30,000 or so clones listed, 65% to 90% are singletons. This entry belongs to a study of T cells in narcolepsy. Study results and caveats: In some patient and control memory CD4+ samples, autoreactive clones were absent.

Germline V gives CDR1 MDHEN, CDR2 SYDVKM. The CDR3 runs to 15 residues. Trimming took 9 bases from V and 3 from J; bases not matched to a gene: 12. The sequence derives from a human donor with narcolepsy. This rearrangement joins TRBV28 to TRBJ1-1, with 8 bases that match TRBD1. The sample taken for sequencing was CD45RA- memory CD4+ T cells from PBMCs. CDR3 nucleotide sequence: TGTGCCAGTCTAGAAACCCGGACAGGGCACACTGAAGCTTTCTTT. Its protein is CASLETRTGHTEAFF. The complete variable domain, with remaining parts taken from reference TRBV28 and TRBJ1-1, reads DVKVTQSSRYLVKRTGEKVFLECVQDMDHENMFWYRQDPGLGLRLIYFSYDVKMKEKGDIPEGYSVSREKKERFSLILESASTNQTSMYLCASLETRTGHTEAFFGQGTRLTVV.